Included here is one TCR beta chain sequence, with context. Per the original methods: Amplification from reference gene primers served as the basis for estimated nucleated cell counts. Assay used: immunoSEQ multiplex PCR; TCRdb lists only in-frame clones, some missing. D and trimming come from the DNA, and the V and J calls and clone size come from that table. This sample yields nearly 200,000 clones, of which 80% to 85% are seen a single time; 7% to 9% belongs to the top ten. This sample is part of a study of blood T cell repertoires in COVID-19. Study details: Sources were T cells, B-cell-depleted T cells, or PBMCs; the material itself was cDNA or gDNA.

This CDR3 is built from 16 residues. V dropped 2 bases and J dropped 1 base, with 12 bases sitting between them. The germline V gene encodes CDR1 MNHNS and CDR2 SASEGT. Donors in Cohort 3 counted as recovered after two negative PCRs, clearance, or symptom resolution. The chain couples TRBV6-1 to TRBJ2-1; D call uncertain. Sequencing was carried out using PBMCs or T cells enriched from blood (not recorded which). The sequence came from a man aged 40-49 years who had recovered from COVID-19. The CDR3 here is CASSERVSASYNEQFF. CDR3 bases: TGTGCCAGCAGTGAACGAGTTTCCGCTTCCTACAATGAGCAGTTCTTC.